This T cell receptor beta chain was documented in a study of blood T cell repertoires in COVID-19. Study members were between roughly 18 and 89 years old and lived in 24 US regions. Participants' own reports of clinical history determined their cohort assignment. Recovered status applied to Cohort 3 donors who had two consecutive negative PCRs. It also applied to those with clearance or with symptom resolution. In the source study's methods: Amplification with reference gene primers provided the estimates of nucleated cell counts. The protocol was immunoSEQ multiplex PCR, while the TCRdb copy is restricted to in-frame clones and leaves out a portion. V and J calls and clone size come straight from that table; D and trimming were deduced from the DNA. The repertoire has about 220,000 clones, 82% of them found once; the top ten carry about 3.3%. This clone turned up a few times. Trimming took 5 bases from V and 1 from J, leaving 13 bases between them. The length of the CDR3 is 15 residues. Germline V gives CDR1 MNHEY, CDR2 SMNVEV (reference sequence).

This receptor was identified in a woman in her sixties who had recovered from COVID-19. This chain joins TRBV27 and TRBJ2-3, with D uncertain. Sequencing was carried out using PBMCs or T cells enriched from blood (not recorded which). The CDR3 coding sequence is TGTGCCAGCAGTCCCACCAGGCTTGGCACAGATACGCAGTATTTT. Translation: CASSPTRLGTDTQYF.